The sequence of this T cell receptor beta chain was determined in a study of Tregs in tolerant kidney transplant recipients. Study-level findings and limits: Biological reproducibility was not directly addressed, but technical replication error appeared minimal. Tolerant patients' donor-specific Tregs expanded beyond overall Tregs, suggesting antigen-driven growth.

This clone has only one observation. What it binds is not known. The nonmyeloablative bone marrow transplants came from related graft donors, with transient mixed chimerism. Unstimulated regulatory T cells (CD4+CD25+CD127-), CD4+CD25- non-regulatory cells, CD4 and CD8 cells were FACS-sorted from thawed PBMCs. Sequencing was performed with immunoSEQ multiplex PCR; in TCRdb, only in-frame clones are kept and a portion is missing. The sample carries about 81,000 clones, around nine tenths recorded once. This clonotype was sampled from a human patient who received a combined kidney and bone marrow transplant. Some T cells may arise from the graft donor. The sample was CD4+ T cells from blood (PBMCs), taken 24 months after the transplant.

The CDR3 region has the DNA TGTGCCTCCGGAGGGATCCTGAACTACGAGCAGTACTTC. It is translated as CASGGILNYEQYF. The V and J genes are TRBV7-9 and TRBJ2-7; tentative D call: TRBD2 (6 bases). This CDR3 comprises 13 residues. CDR1 is SEHNR, CDR2 FQNEAQ, per germline (reference sequence). V was shortened by 11 bases and J by 3 bases, with 17 bases between the two germline ends.